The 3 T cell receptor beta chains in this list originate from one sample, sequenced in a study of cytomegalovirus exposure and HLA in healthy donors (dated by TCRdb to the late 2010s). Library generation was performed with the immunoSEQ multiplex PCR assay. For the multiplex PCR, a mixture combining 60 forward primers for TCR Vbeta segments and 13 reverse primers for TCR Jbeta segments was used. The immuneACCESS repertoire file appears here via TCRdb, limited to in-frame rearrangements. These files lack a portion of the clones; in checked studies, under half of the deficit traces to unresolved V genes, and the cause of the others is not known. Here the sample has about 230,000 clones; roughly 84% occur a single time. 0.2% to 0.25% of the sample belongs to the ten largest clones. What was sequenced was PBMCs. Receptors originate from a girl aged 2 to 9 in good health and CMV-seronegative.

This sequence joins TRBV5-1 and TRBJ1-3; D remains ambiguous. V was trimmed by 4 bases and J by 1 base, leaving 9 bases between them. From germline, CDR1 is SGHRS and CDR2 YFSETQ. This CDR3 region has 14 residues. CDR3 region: CASSPQASGNTIYF. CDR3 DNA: TGCGCCAGCAGCCCGCAGGCATCTGGAAACACCATATATTTT.

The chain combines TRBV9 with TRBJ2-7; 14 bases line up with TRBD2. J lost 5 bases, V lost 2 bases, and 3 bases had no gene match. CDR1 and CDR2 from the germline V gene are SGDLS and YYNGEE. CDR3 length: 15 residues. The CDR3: CASSVTSGRGDEQYF. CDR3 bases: TGTGCCAGCAGCGTGACTAGCGGGAGGGGGGACGAGCAGTACTTC.

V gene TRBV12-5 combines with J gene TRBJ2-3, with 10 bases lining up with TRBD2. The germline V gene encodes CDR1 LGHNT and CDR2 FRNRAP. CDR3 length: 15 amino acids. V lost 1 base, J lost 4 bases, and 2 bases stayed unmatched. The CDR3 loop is CASGLGAGGPDTQYF. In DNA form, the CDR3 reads TGTGCTAGTGGTTTGGGAGCGGGGGGGCCAGATACGCAGTATTTT.